This TCR beta chain appears in the sequencing data of a study of shared clonotypes between healthy human individuals. The germline V gene encodes CDR1 MNHEY and CDR2 SVGAGI. Trimming removed 2 bases from V and 1 base from J, with 11 bases in between. The CDR3 runs 15 residues. Across several immunoSEQ plates, the genomic DNA of each subset was split evenly. The repertoire was sequenced with immunoSEQ multiplex PCR; TCRdb's copy has only in-frame clones and lacks some. The sample carries over a million clones, under 80% recorded once. The sequence was collected from a man aged 18 to 30 in good health. The chain couples TRBV6-5 to TRBJ1-2; a weak D match, TRBD1 (6 bases). Sample: memory CD4+ T cells sorted from blood. Subset: CD45RA-negative fraction. This CDR3 is CASSYSPGHNYGYTF. The DNA of the CDR3 is TGTGCCAGCAGTTACAGTCCGGGACATAACTATGGCTACACCTTC.